Presented here are 4 T cell receptor beta chains from one specimen sequenced in a study of response to subunit inactivated influenza vaccine. TCRdb ran MiXCR on the RT-PCR reads and lists one entry per CDR3 protein. The sample shows 500,000 to 550,000 distinct CDR3 sequences, 7.5% to 8.5% of them seen only once. This specimen was PBMCs from blood, taken around 2 years after vaccination. Receptors were obtained from a man between 50 and 75 years old who received an inactivated influenza vaccine.

This clonotype was detected many times. DNA for the CDR3: TGTGCCAGCAGTTACCCGATCCAGATGGGGTCTAACTATGGCTACACCTTC. Encoded protein: CASSYPIQMGSNYGYTF. This sequence joins TRBV6-5 and TRBJ1-2; D is uncertain. The CDR3 totals 17 residues. Trimming removed 2 bases at V and 0 bases at J, with 16 bases between. CDR1 and CDR2 (germline): MNHEY, SVGAGI.

The rearrangement joins TRBV11-2 to TRBJ1-6; TRBD1 matches at 7 bases. The germline V gene has CDR1 SGHAT and CDR2 FQNNGV. V shed 5 bases, J shed 7 bases, and the junction held 8 bases outside the gene matches. The CDR3 runs 15 residues. CDR3 coding DNA: TGTGCCAGCAGCCGCCCGGGACAGAAGAATTCACCCCTCCACTTT. It specifies CASSRPGQKNSPLHF.

This clonotype has a count of ten or more. This rearrangement joins TRBV11-3 to TRBJ1-1; tentative D call: TRBD1 (5 bases). V was pared by 4 bases and J by 1 base, with 7 bases between. The CDR3 spans 13 residues. Germline V gene lookup returns CDR1 SGHNT and CDR2 YENEEA. The CDR3 DNA follows: TGTGCCAGCAGCTGGGACTGGAACACTGAAGCTTTCTTT. This encodes CASSWDWNTEAFF.

This clonotype has only a few counts. The chain is built from TRBV20-1 and TRBJ2-7; the match to TRBD1 covers 9 bases. This CDR3 region has 16 residues. With 6 bases clipped from V and 1 base from J, the junction kept 13 bases outside the gene matches. Germline CDR1 and CDR2: DFQATT and SNEGSKA (reference sequence). CDR3 nucleotides: TGCAGTGCCCCAACAGGGGACAGGGTTTTTTCCTACGAGCAGTACTTC. The encoded protein is CSAPTGDRVFSYEQYF.